This TCR beta chain is from a study of blood T cell repertoires in COVID-19. Libraries were prepared by immunoSEQ multiplex PCR; TCRdb keeps only in-frame clonotypes and omits some of them. The repertoire consists of 440,000 or so clones, with roughly 90% occurring once and the leading ten covering 1.5% to 1.9%. Material for sequencing was peripheral blood. The clonotype originates from a woman aged 35 to 49 with COVID-19, enrolled during active disease.

CDR3 sequence reads: CASSQGLAGTGELFF. DNA for the CDR3: TGTGCCAGCAGCCAAGGGCTAGCGGGCACCGGGGAGCTGTTTTTT. This chain uses TRBV3-1 (or the pseudogene TRBV3-2) with TRBJ2-2; 8 nucleotides agree with TRBD2. J was trimmed by 4 bases and V by 1 base; bases with no gene match: 2. The CDR3 length is 15 residues. Germline CDR1 and CDR2: LGHDT and YNNKEL (reference sequence).